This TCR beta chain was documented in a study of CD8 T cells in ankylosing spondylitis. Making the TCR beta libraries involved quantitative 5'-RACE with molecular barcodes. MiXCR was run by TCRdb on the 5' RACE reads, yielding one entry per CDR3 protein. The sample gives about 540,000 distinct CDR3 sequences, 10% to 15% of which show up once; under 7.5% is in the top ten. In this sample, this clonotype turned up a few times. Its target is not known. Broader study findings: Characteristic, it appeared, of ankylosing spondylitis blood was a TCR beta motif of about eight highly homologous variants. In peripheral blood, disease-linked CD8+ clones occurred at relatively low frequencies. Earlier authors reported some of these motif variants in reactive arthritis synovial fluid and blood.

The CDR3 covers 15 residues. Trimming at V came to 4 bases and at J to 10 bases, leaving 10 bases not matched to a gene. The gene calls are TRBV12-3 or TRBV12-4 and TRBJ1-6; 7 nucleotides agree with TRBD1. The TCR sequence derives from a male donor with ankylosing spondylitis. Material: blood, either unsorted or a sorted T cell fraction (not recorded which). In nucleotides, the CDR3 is TGTGCCAGCAGTTCCGACAGGGAAAAGGGATCACCCCTCCACTTT. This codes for CASSSDREKGSPLHF.